The 10 T cell receptor beta chains reported below all come from one sample, sequenced in a study of OX40 agonist ivuxolimab in advanced cancers. TCRdb's copy holds only in-frame clones and misses some; the assay was immunoSEQ multiplex PCR. The sample gives approximately 79,000 clones, approximately 86% of which show up once; 2% to 3% is in the top ten. This specimen consisted of CD4+ or CD8+ T cells sorted from blood, obtained in a trial of the OX40 agonist ivuxolimab. The receptors were sampled from an adult with an advanced solid tumor such as melanoma, head and neck, liver or kidney cancer.

The rearrangement joins TRBV28 to TRBJ1-2; possibly TRBD1 for D (5 bases). There are 17 residues in the CDR3. The V gene lost 8 bases and the J gene lost 3 bases, with 25 bases spanning the gap. Germline CDR1 reads MDHEN; CDR2 reads SYDVKM. The CDR3 bases are TGTGCCAGCGTAGAAACTAATGGACCCAAGGGGCACTATGGCTACACCTTC. This gives the protein CASVETNGPKGHYGYTF.

This clone was found a few times. This chain links TRBV30 with TRBJ1-1; D gene ambiguous. This CDR3 region has 13 residues. The germline CDR1 and CDR2 sequences are GTSNPN and SVGIG (reference sequence). The V and J ends lost 1 base and 6 bases respectively, with 12 bases between them. CDR3 residues: CAWSDRRFAEAFF. The CDR3 DNA follows: TGTGCCTGGAGTGACCGCAGATTTGCTGAAGCTTTCTTT.

V and J are TRBV2 and TRBJ1-3, with a tentative D call TRBD1 (6 bases). CDR1 is SNHLY and CDR2 is FYNNEI in the germline V gene. The length of the CDR3 is 13 residues. Trimming stripped 6 bases from V and 1 base from J, with 7 bases between. CDR3 DNA: TGTGCCAGCAGAGGGGGATCTGGAAACACCATATATTTT. It translates to CASRGGSGNTIYF.

The chain couples TRBV4-2 to TRBJ2-5, with TRBD2 matching over 8 bases. The CDR3 is 15 amino acids. The germline CDR1 and CDR2 sequences are LGHNA and YNFKEQ. Germline trimming cut 1 base from V and 5 bases from J; bases unmatched to any gene: 6. CDR3 loop: CASSQASGGAETQYF. The DNA of the CDR3 is TGTGCCAGCAGCCAAGCCAGCGGGGGTGCGGAGACCCAGTACTTC.

The chain uses TRBV28 and TRBJ1-5; perhaps TRBD1 as D (6 bases). This CDR3 spans 17 amino acids. Germline V gene lookup returns CDR1 MDHEN and CDR2 SYDVKM. The V end was cut by 6 bases, the J end by 0 bases, with 18 bases between. The CDR3 DNA sequence: TGTGCCAGCAGAGAAATGGACAGCCTCGATAGCAATCAGCCCCAGCATTTT. Its translation: CASREMDSLDSNQPQHF.

The chain has TRBV7-6 and TRBJ1-6; 7 nucleotides match TRBD1. This CDR3 is 16 amino acids long. J lost 6 bases, V lost 2 bases, and 7 bases had no gene match. Germline CDR1 and CDR2: SGHVS and FNYEAQ. CDR3 sequence reads: CASSLRSGQPNSPLHF. The CDR3 nucleotides are TGTGCCAGCAGCTTACGCTCGGGACAGCCTAATTCACCCCTCCACTTT.

This sequence joins TRBV2 and TRBJ1-1; 8 nucleotides align to TRBD1. Germline V gene sequence: CDR1 SNHLY, CDR2 FYNNEI. Trimming took 5 bases from V and 1 from J; bases not matched to a gene: 6. This CDR3 has 15 residues. In DNA form, the CDR3 reads TGTGCCAGCAGTTCCCAGGGGGCGCGGAACACTGAAGCTTTCTTT. It specifies CASSSQGARNTEAFF.

V is TRBV7-2 and J is TRBJ2-7; D not resolved. Trimming shortened V by 3 bases and J by 2 bases, and 14 bases separated the two germline ends. This CDR3 spans 15 amino acids. Germline CDR1 reads SGHTA; CDR2 reads FQGNSA. The CDR3 DNA is TGTGCCAGCAGCTTCGGCAGGCGTCCAACCTACGAGCAGTACTTC. This sequence encodes CASSFGRRPTYEQYF. Together with reference TRBV7-2 and TRBJ2-7, the CDR3 gives the full variable domain: GAGVSQSPSNKVTEKGKDVELRCDPISGHTALYWYRQSLGQGLEFLIYFQGNSAPDKSGLPSDRFSAERTGGSVSTLTIQRTQQEDSAVYLCASSFGRRPTYEQYFGPGTRLTVT.

The V call is TRBV19, the J call TRBJ2-3; D unclear. Germline assignment: CDR1 LNHDA and CDR2 SQIVND (reference sequence). The CDR3 consists of 14 residues. V lost 0 bases, J lost 0 bases, and 4 bases lay in between. The CDR3 region is CASSIDGSTDTQYF. In DNA, the CDR3 is TGTGCCAGTAGTATAGACGGTAGCACAGATACGCAGTATTTT.

V is TRBV7-6 and J is TRBJ2-5; a possible D gene is TRBD2 (6 bases). V was cut by 1 base and J by 4 bases, with 13 bases left in between. The germline V gene encodes CDR1 SGHVS and CDR2 FNYEAQ. The CDR3 covers 15 residues. As DNA, the CDR3 is TGTGCCAGCAGCTTAGATACCGGGGGAGGAGAGACCCAGTACTTC. This translates into CASSLDTGGGETQYF.